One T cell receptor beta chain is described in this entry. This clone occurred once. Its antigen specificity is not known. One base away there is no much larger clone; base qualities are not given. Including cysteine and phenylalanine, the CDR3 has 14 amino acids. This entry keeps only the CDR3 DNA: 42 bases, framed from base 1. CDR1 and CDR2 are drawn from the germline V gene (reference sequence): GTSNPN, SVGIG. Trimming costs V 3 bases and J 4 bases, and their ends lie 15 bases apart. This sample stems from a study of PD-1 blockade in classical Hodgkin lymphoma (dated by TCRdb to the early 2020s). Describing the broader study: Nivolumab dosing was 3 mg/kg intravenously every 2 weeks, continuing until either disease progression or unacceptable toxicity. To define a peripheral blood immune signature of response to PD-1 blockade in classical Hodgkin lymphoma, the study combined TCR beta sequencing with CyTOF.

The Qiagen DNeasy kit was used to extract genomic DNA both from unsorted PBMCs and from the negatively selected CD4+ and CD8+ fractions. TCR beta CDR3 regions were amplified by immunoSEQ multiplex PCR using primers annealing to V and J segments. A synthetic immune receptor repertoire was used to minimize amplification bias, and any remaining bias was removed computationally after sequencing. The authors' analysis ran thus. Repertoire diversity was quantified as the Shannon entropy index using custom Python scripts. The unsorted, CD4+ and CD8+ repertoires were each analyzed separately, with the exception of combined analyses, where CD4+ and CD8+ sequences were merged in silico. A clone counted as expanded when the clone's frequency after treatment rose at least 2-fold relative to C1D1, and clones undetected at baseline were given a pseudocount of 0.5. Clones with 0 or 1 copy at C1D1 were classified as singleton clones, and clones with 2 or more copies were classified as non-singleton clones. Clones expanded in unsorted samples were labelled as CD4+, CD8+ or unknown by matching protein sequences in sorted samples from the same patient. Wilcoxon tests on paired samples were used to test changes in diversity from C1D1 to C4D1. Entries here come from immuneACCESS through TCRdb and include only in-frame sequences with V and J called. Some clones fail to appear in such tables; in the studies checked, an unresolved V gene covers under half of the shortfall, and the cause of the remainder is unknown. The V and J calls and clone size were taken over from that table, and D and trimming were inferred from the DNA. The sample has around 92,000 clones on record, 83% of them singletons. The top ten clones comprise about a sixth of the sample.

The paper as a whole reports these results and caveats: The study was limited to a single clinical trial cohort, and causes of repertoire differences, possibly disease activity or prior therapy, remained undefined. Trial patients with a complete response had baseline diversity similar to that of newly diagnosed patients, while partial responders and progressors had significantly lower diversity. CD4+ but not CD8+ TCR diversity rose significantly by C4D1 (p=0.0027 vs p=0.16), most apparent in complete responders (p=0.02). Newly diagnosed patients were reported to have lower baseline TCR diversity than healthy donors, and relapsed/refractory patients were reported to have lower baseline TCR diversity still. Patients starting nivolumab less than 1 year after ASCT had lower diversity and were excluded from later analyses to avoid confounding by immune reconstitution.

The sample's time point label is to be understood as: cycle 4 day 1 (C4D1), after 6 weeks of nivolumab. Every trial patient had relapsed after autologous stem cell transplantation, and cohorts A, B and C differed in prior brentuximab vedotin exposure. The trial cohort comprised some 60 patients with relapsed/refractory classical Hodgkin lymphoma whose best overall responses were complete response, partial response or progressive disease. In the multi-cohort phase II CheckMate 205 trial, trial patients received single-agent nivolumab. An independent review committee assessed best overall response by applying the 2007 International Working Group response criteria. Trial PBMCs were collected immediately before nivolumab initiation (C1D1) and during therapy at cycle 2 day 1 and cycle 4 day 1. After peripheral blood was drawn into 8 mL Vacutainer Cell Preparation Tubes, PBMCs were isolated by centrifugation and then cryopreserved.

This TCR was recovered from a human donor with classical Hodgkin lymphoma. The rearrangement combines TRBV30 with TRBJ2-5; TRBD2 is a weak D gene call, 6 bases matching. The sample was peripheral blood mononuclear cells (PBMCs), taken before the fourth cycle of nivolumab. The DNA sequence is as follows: TGTGCCTGGAGAAGTCGGACGGGAGTAGAGACCCAGTACTTC. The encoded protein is CAWRSRTGVETQYF.